The sequence of this T cell receptor (beta chain) was determined in a study of T cells in Graves' hyperthyroidism and ophthalmopathy. This clonotype was picked up many times. Its target is unknown. Those patients with uncontrolled infection, other autoimmune disease, pregnancy or lactation were excluded. Clinical symptoms, serum thyroxine and TRAb, thyroid ultrasound and orbital computed tomography were used for the diagnoses. The study's findings and limits: Blood also held most thyroid clonotypes expanded beyond 0.001.

CDR1 is MGHRA and CDR2 is YSYEKL in the germline V gene. Trimming removed 0 bases at V and 10 bases at J, with 10 bases between. CDR3 size: 14 residues. TCR beta CDR3 regions were amplified from RNA. In the first-round RT-PCR of the TCR CDR3, the HTBI primer set was used. TCRdb processed the multiplex PCR reads anew with MiXCR; each CDR3 protein has one entry. The table includes more than 550,000 distinct CDR3 sequences, roughly 45% detected once. The sequencing sample was made of peripheral blood or thyroid tissue (not recorded which). The V call is TRBV4-1, the J call TRBJ1-6, with no clear D. The receptor comes from an adult man with Graves' disease, either hyperthyroidism or ophthalmopathy (not recorded which). CDR3 sequence: CASSQDRRASPLHF. For the CDR3, the DNA is TGCGCCAGCAGCCAAGATCGAAGGGCCTCACCCCTCCACTTT.